These T cell receptor beta chains were read from a single sample in a study of blood T cell repertoires in COVID-19. This table comes from immunoSEQ multiplex PCR, and its TCRdb copy is limited to in-frame clones, with some not included. The table has about 370,000 clones, 80% to 90% seen once. The sample was peripheral blood. The origin of the receptors is a woman aged 30 to 39 with COVID-19, enrolled during active disease. Both conserved end residues are part of each CDR3.

J gene	V gene	CDR3 protein
TRBJ1-1	TRBV6-4	CASSLHRDSGEAFF
TRBJ1-1	TRBV2	CASRHRGRAGTEAFF
TRBJ1-6	TRBV7-9	CASSSDRGHSPLHF
TRBJ1-1	TRBV7-9	CASSATVNTEAFF
TRBJ2-5	TRBV6-5	CASSWRDRGGRETQYF
TRBJ1-2	TRBV5-8	CARRVDFSYGYTF
TRBJ2-5	TRBV5-1	CASSLESGGQETQYF
TRBJ1-2	TRBV7-9	CASSQQALSDGYTF
TRBJ2-1	TRBV4-1	CASSQGGASGNRYNEQFF
TRBJ1-1	TRBV28	CASSPDLQEMNTEAFF
TRBJ1-6	TRBV25-1	CASQGSSYNSPLHF
TRBJ2-3	TRBV5-5	CASNSQGRGADTQYF
TRBJ2-6	TRBV5-6	CASSSTGQSFSGANVLTF
TRBJ1-1	TRBV11-2	CASSLVEGYTEAFF
TRBJ1-2	TRBV28	CASSRDSRVDGYTF
TRBJ1-6	TRBV4-3	CASRTYGVSYNSPLHF
TRBJ2-5	TRBV3-1/TRBV3-2	CASSPNSDTQTQYF
TRBJ1-2	TRBV5-1	CASSLGTGGDYGYTF
TRBJ1-3	TRBV5-1	CASSSGWMTDSPGNTIYF
TRBJ1-2	TRBV28	CASSLPRVLYGYTF
TRBJ1-1	TRBV15	CATSRAMGQANTEAFF
TRBJ2-5	TRBV13	CASSPDRNRGVQETQYF
TRBJ2-1	TRBV5-1	CASSLAAAVPGEGSNEQFF
TRBJ1-2	TRBV5-1	CASSSGTDYGYTF
TRBJ1-2	TRBV7-2	CASSSSGAGYTF
TRBJ2-5	TRBV9	CASSVEGLQETQYF
TRBJ1-4	TRBV7-9	CASSSFRGKNEKLFF
TRBJ1-2	TRBV6-5	CASSYGLANYGYTF
TRBJ1-2	TRBV6-5	CASSQFYGYTF
TRBJ1-1	TRBV6-5	CASSWESRAFF
TRBJ2-4	TRBV4-3	CASSQDRGLAGSKNIQYF
TRBJ2-2	TRBV19	CASRRDKNTGELFF
TRBJ2-3	TRBV6-2/TRBV6-3	CASSRPGLAGGSTDTQYF
TRBJ2-1	TRBV11-2	CASSLVPFSGGGNEQFF
TRBJ2-3	TRBV5-4	CASSPKDSDTQYF
TRBJ1-5	TRBV27	CASSLRGGPDQPQHF
TRBJ1-4	TRBV7-9	CASSQGNEKLFF
TRBJ1-1	TRBV7-2	CASSFDSRNTEAFF
TRBJ1-6	TRBV4-1	CASSRGQGPNSPLHF
TRBJ1-2	TRBV27	CASSATGVADYGYTF
TRBJ2-2	TRBV9	CASSVVGVADTGELFF
TRBJ2-1	TRBV6-2/TRBV6-3	CASSYLGGGGSRHEQFF
TRBJ1-1	TRBV29-1	CSVLDGTNTEAFF
TRBJ2-5	TRBV14	CASGWTGTQYF
TRBJ2-5	TRBV5-1	CASSLAGDGETQYF
TRBJ2-5	TRBV20-1	CSLVSVQTQYF
TRBJ2-5	TRBV13	CASSFRASGSGTQYF
TRBJ2-1	TRBV5-5	CASSLAGNEQFF